What follows is one TCR beta chain and its context. This clonotype was counted ten times or more. No cognate antigen has been identified for it. Per-base qualities were not stored, and no clone one base away is much larger. These data come from a study of CD8+CD57+ T cells in acquired aplastic anemia (dated by TCRdb to 2016 to 2019). As for the study more broadly: On average, sorted CD4+ and CD8+ cells yielded roughly 3.4 ug of extracted DNA, with a range of roughly 0.17 to 30 ug. A CD8+CD57+ expansion meant a frequency higher than the mean frequency seen in healthy subjects. General study outcomes and caveats: No significant difference in CD8+ Simpson's diversity was found between patients and healthy controls (P=0.060). Although roughly 29 CD8+ CDR3 sequences were shared by patients and controls, these sequences appeared highly expressed in patients and within the immunodominant clones of patients.

Trimming leaves V shorter by 5 bases and J shorter by 4 bases, with the junction holding 4 bases beyond the gene matches. The CDR3 contains 13 residues, cysteine and phenylalanine counted. Of the read, only the CDR3 DNA is kept; its 39 bases are in frame from base 1. Looking up the germline V gene (reference sequence) yields CDR1 PRHDT and CDR2 FYEKMQ. Profiling of TCR beta VDJ combinations and CDR3 sequences used genomic DNA as the template. An Illumina HiSeq 2000 was used for TCR repertoire sequencing. As for how the authors treated the data: TRBV/TRBJ rearrangement plots, CDR3 size and DJ length profiles, and Simpson's diversity index were used to assess repertoires. Whichever DNA sequence was most abundant in the deep sequencing data was defined as the immunodominant clone. CDR3 amino acid sequences were checked for sharing between subjects and were compared against published repertoires and the VDJdb database. TCRdb reanalyzed the raw reads on its own, using fastp at Q25 for trimming and MiXCR for clone calling, and kept in-frame beta chains. A single entry per CDR3 protein holds the most common genes and DNA from its merged rows. Here the V and J calls rest on TCRdb's processing, not on the authors' analysis. The sample has about 160,000 distinct CDR3 sequences on record, roughly 50% of them singletons. The ten biggest clones cover about 31% of the sample.

Flow cytometry had shown CD8+CD57+ cell expansion in the patients selected for sequencing. Every patient had a diagnosis of severe acquired aplastic anemia based on International Study of Aplastic Anemia and Agranulocytosis and Camitta criteria. At the time blood was sampled, none of the patients had received any therapy. TCR repertoires of sorted CD4+ and CD8+ blood T cells from severe aplastic anemia patients and healthy subjects were deep-sequenced in the study. Patients were enrolled in the USA under clinicaltrials.gov protocols 00001620, 01623167, 00001397, 00071045, 00081523 and 00961064. Ficoll-Paque density gradient centrifugation was used to isolate peripheral blood mononuclear cells. Before DNA extraction, CD4+ and CD8+ T cells were sorted by FACS or by magnetic beads.

What was sequenced was sorted CD4+, CD8+, or CD8+CD57+ T cells (not recorded which) from PBMCs. The chain is made from TRBV13 and TRBJ1-2, with 7 bases matching TRBD1. The receptor was isolated from a human donor with aplastic anemia. Here is the DNA: TGTGCCAGCAGCGGCCAGGGGGGCTATGGCTACACCTTC. Its translation reads: CASSGQGGYGYTF.